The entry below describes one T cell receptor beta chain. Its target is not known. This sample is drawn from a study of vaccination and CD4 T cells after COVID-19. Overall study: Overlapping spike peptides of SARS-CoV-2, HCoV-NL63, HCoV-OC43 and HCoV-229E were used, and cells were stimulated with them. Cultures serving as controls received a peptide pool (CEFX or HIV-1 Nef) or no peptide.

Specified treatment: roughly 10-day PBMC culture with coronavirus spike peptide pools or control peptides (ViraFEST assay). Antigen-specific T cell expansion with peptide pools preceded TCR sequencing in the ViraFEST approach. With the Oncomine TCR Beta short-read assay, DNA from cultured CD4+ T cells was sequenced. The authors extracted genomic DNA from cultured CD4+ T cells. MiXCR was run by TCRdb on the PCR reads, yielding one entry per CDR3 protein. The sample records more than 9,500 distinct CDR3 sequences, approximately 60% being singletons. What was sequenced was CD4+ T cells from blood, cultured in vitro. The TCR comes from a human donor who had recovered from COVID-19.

CDR3 in amino acids: CASSYDSNYGYTF. The CDR3 DNA follows: TGTGCCAGCAGTTACGACAGTAACTATGGCTACACCTTC. The chain has TRBV6-5 and TRBJ1-2, with D possibly being TRBD1 (5 bases). CDR1 and CDR2 (germline): MNHEY, SVGAGI. V was trimmed by 2 bases and J by 1 base, leaving 5 bases between them. The CDR3 runs 13 residues.